The clone carrying this T cell receptor (beta chain) was found a few times. The data were taken from a study of blood T cell repertoires in COVID-19. Study information: COVID-19 samples, acute and convalescent, were from the United States, Italy and Spain. From T cells, B-cell-depleted T cells, or PBMCs came the material, which was cDNA or gDNA.

As originally analysed: Estimated nucleated cell counts came from reference gene primer amplification. Here immunoSEQ multiplex PCR was the method, and the copy in TCRdb shows in-frame clones only, minus some. V and J calls and clone size follow that table, whereas D and trimming were derived from the DNA. The sample shows over 150,000 clones, around 84% of them seen only once. The CDR3 length is 14 residues. V lost 1 base and J 3 bases, leaving 10 bases between the germline ends. The germline CDR1 and CDR2 sequences are LNHDA and SQIVND (reference sequence). The specimen was peripheral blood. The receptor was isolated from a man aged 45-60 years with active or convalescent COVID-19. The rearrangement links TRBV19 to TRBJ2-7; tentative D call: TRBD1 (6 bases). The DNA of the CDR3 is TGTGCCAGTAGTATAGCGGACAGTTACTACGAGCAGTACTTC. Protein sequence: CASSIADSYYEQYF.